This TCR beta chain came from a study of blood T cell repertoires in COVID-19. Study-level background: The samples span acute and convalescent COVID-19 from the United States, Italy and Spain.

Germline-derived CDR1 and CDR2 are MNHEY and SVGAGI. The CDR3 extends over 12 amino acids. J was trimmed by 4 bases and V by 6 bases; bases with no gene match: 3. Clones were read by immunoSEQ multiplex PCR, and TCRdb kept only the in-frame ones, dropping some. This sample has over 450,000 clones, with about 89% found just once. This clonotype was sampled from a woman between 45 and 60 years old with COVID-19, enrolled during active disease. Sequencing was carried out using peripheral blood. The chain links TRBV6-5 to TRBJ2-7; the match to TRBD2 covers 7 bases. The CDR3 nucleotides are TGTGCCAGCAGATCCGGGGGGTACGAGCAGTACTTC. Encoded protein: CASRSGGYEQYF.